The clone carrying this TCR beta chain was found once. Its antigen is not known. The sample belongs to a study of T cell responses to AZD1222 COVID-19 vaccine. Germline V gene sequence: CDR1 SEHNR, CDR2 FQNEAQ (reference sequence). The CDR3 has 16 amino acids. Trimming cost V 4 bases and J 3 bases; bases outside gene matches: 11. Study-wide findings and caveats: Nearly half of spike-specific TCRs reportedly go after variant regions that carry no mutations. Spike-specific TCR breadth and depth rose after two AZD1222 doses. Across the whole spike, CD4 TCRs peaked at regions 160-218 and 743-854. Donor demographics were predominantly white British with a female majority; clonal diversity may be underestimated.

The protocol was immunoSEQ multiplex PCR, while the TCRdb copy is restricted to in-frame clones and leaves out a portion. The sample contains fewer than 200,000 clones, approximately 92% of which appear only once. This TCR derives from an adult in good health. The material was peripheral blood, obtained on day 0 of AZD1222 vaccination. This rearrangement joins TRBV7-9 to TRBJ2-7, with TRBD1 matching over 8 bases. CDR3 in DNA: TGTGCCAGCAGCTCTCCTACGGACAGGGTAGACTACGAGCAGTACTTC. Residues: CASSSPTDRVDYEQYF.